This TCR beta chain was captured in a study of sequential checkpoint blockade in melanoma (dated 2019 in TCRdb). About the investigation overall: Patients were randomized 1:1 to first-line nivolumab followed by ipilimumab (arm A) or ipilimumab followed by nivolumab (arm B). Maintenance nivolumab came after both trial sequences. DNA from more than 70 pretreatment melanoma tumor samples was subjected to TCRbeta immunosequencing. For twenty-two patients, matched tumor biopsies were taken both before treatment and at week 13, after single-agent nivolumab (arm A) or ipilimumab (arm B). The same lesion was the source of around 80% of the matched pre- and post-treatment tumor biopsy pairs. Broad study findings and their caveats: The response-prediction model combining TCR metrics and mutation burden needs validation in larger, independent patient cohorts. Patients with increases in tumor T-cell fraction and clonality by week 13 were approximately 30 times more likely to achieve clinical benefit. Within-arm analyses of tumor T-cell fraction were constrained by small sample sizes and reduced statistical power. Among patients in arm A, the nivolumab-first arm, pretreatment tumor TIL clonality was associated with response (P = .04). Tumor T-cell fraction and clonality were found to correlate with PD-L1 staining and CD8+ T-cell counts but not with mutational load.

The immunoSEQ Assay was used to immunosequence TCRbeta CDR3 regions from genomic DNA. Before high-throughput sequencing, the genomic DNA was amplified using bias-controlled multiplex PCR. Regarding the original processing steps: To quantify the absolute abundance of each unique TCRbeta CDR3 region, the sequences were collapsed and filtered. Clonality, defined as 1 minus Pielou's evenness, was calculated using productive rearrangements only. To compute tumor T-cell fraction, TCRbeta template counts were normalized to usable DNA, with usable DNA estimated from several housekeeping genes. A previously published method was used to identify clones with significantly greater frequencies in on-treatment samples than in baseline samples. TCRdb carries this immuneACCESS record with in-frame sequences only. Its versions omit some clonotypes, under half of them owing to an unresolved V gene in the studies checked, with the rest unexplained. V, J and clone size are those of that table, while D and trimming were read from the DNA. Within this sample are more than 10,000 clones, with about 26% of them counted one time only. The top ten clones comprise around 26% of the sample.

What the treatment or condition label conveys for this sample: randomized to nivolumab then ipilimumab (arm A) or the reverse (arm B). None of the patients in the trial had previously been given DNA-damaging chemotherapy. Samples came from patients with melanoma in CheckMate 064, a randomized, open-label phase II trial of sequential checkpoint blockade. Genomic DNA from formalin-fixed paraffin-embedded (FFPE) tissue samples was used for tumor TCR sequencing. This clone was counted a few times. No cognate antigen has been identified for it. Per-base qualities were not stored, and no clone one base away is much larger. The source was tumor tissue (inferred from file names), collected from a patient given nivolumab and ipilimumab in sequence. This TCR came from a human donor with melanoma.

The nucleotides are TGTGCCTGGAGTCCCCTGACTAGCGGGGGGGATATCACCGGGGAGCTGTTTTTT. Its coded protein is CAWSPLTSGGDITGELFF. The chain is encoded by TRBV30 joined to TRBJ2-2; 14 of the junction bases match TRBD2. V is pruned by 2 bases and J by 4 bases, leaving 9 bases of the junction without a gene match. The germline V gene (reference sequence) provides CDR1 GTSNPN and CDR2 SVGIG. There are 18 amino acids in the CDR3, from cysteine to phenylalanine inclusive. Only CDR3 DNA remains: 54 bases, in frame from the first base.